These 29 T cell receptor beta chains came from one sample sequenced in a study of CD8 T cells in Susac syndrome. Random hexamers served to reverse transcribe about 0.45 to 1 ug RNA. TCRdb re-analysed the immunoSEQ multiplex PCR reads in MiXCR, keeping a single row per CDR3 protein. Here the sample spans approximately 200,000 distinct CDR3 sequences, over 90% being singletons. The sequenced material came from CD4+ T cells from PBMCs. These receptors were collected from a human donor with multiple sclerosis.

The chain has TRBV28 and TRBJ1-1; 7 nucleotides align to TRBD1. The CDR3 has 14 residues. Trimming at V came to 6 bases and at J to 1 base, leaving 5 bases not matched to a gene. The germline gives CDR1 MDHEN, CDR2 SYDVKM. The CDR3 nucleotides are TGTGCCAGCAGGATGACAGGGACGAACACTGAAGCTTTCTTT. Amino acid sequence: CASRMTGTNTEAFF. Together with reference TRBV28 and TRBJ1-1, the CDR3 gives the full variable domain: DVKVTQSSRYLVKRTGEKVFLECVQDMDHENMFWYRQDPGLGLRLIYFSYDVKMKEKGDIPEGYSVSREKKERFSLILESASTNQTSMYLCASRMTGTNTEAFFGQGTRLTVV.

CDR3 nucleotides: TGTGCCAGCAGCTTAGGGACAGTCAACGAGCAGTACTTC. It specifies CASSLGTVNEQYF. The chain links TRBV7-9 to TRBJ2-7, with D possibly matching TRBD1 (6 bases). The CDR3 is 13 residues long. Germline V CDR1 and CDR2: SEHNR, FQNEAQ (reference sequence). The V and J ends lost 1 base and 5 bases respectively, with 9 bases between them.

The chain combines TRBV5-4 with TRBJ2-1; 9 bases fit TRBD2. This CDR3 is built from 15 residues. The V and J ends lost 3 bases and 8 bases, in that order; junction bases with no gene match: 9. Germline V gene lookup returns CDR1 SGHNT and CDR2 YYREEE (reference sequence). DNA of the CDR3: TGTGCCAGCAGCTATCCGGGACTAGCTAGGCATGAGCAGTTCTTC. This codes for CASSYPGLARHEQFF.

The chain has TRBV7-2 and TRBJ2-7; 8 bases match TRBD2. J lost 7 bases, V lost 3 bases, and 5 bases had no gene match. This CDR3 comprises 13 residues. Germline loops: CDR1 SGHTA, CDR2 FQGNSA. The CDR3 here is CASSFSGSWEQYF. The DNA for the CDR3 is TGTGCCAGCAGCTTCAGCGGGAGCTGGGAGCAGTACTTC.

The CDR3 region has the DNA TGCGCCAGCAGCGCGCGGGCCGACGCCTCCTACAATGAGCAGTTCTTC. This codes for CASSARADASYNEQFF. This chain joins TRBV5-1 and TRBJ2-1; tentative D call: TRBD2 (5 bases). The CDR3 is 16 amino acids. Germline V CDR1 and CDR2: SGHRS, YFSETQ. The V end lost 4 bases, the J end lost 0 bases, and 14 bases lay between the germline ends.

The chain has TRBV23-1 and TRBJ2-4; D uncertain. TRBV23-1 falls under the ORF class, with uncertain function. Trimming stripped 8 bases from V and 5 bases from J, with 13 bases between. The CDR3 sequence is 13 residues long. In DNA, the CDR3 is TGCGCCAGCGGCGCCCCGGGCGAAAACATTCAGTACTTC. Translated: CASGAPGENIQYF.

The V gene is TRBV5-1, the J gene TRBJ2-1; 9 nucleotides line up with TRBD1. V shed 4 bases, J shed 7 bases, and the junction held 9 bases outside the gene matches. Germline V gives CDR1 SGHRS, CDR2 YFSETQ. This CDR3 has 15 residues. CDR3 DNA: TGCGCCAGCAGCCTCCGGACAGGGGTTTTAAATGAGCAGTTCTTC. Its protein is CASSLRTGVLNEQFF. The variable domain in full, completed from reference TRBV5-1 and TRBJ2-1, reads KAGVTQTPRYLIKTRGQQVTLSCSPISGHRSVSWYQQTPGQGLQFLFEYFSETQRNKGNFPGRFSGRQFSNSRSEMNVSTLELGDSALYLCASSLRTGVLNEQFFGPGTRLTVL.

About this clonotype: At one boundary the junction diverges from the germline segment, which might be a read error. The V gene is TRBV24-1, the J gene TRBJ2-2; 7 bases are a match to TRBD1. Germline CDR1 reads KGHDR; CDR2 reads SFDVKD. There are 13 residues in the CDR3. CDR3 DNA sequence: TGTGCCACCAAGGGACAGAACGCCGGGGAGCTGTTTTTT. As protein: CATKGQNAGELFF.

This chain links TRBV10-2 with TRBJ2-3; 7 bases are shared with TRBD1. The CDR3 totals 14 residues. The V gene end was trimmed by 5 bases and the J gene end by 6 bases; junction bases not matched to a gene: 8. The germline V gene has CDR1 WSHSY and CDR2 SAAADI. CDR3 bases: TGCGCCAGCAGTCGACAGGGTTTAGAGGATACGCAGTATTTT. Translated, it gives CASSRQGLEDTQYF.

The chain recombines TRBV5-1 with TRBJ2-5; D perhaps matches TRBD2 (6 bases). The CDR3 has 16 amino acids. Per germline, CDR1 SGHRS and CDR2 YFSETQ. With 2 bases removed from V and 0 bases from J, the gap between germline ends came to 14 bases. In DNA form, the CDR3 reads TGCGCCAGCAGCTTTGGTCCCGCGGGACACCAAGAGACCCAGTACTTC. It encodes CASSFGPAGHQETQYF.

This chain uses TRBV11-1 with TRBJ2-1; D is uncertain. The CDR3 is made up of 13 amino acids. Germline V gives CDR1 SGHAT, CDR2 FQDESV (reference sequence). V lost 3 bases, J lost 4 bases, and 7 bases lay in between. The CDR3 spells CASSFGQYNEQFF. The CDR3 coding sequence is TGTGCCAGCAGCTTTGGGCAGTACAATGAGCAGTTCTTC.

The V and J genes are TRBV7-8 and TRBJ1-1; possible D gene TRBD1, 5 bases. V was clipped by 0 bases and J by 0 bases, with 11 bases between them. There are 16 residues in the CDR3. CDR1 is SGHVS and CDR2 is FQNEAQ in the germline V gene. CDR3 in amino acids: CASSLAGRAMNTEAFF. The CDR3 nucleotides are TGTGCCAGCAGCTTAGCTGGCAGGGCCATGAACACTGAAGCTTTCTTT.

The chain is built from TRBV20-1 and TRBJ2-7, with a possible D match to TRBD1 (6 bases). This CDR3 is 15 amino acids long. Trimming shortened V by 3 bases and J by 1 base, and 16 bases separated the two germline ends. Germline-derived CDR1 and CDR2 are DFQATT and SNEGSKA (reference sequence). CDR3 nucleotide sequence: TGCAGTGCTAGTAGGCCAGGGGACGGGTCCTACGAGCAGTACTTC. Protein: CSASRPGDGSYEQYF.

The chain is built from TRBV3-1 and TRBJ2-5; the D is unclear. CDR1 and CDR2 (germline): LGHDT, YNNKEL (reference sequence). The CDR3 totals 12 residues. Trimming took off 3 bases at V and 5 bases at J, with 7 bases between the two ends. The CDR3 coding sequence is TGTGCCAGCAGCCACGGGCGGGAGACCCAGTACTTC. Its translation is CASSHGRETQYF.

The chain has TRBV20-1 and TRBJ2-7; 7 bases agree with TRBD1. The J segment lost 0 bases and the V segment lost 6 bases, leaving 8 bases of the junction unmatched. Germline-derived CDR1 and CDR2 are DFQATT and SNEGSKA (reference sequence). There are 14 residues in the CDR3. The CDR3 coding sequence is TGCAGTGCCATCTCAGGGGACAGCTCCTACGAGCAGTACTTC. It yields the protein CSAISGDSSYEQYF.

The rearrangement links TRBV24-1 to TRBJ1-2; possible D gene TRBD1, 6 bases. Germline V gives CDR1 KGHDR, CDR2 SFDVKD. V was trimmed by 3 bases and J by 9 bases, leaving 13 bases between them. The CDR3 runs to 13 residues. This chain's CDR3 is CATSDPGQRSYTF. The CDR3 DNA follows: TGTGCCACCAGTGATCCTGGACAGCGGAGCTACACCTTC.

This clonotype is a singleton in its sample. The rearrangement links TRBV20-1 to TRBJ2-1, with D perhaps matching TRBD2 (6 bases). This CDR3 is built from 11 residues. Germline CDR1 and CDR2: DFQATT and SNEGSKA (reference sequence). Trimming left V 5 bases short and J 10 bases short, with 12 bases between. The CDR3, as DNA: TGCAGTGCTCCCCAGCGGGCGGAGCAGTTCTTC. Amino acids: CSAPQRAEQFF.

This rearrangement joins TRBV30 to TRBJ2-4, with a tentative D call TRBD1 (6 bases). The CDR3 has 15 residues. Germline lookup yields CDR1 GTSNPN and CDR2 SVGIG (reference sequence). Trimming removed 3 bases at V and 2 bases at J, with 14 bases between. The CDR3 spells CAWSRQDLSKNIQYF. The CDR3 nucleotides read TGTGCCTGGAGCAGACAGGACTTATCCAAAAACATTCAGTACTTC.

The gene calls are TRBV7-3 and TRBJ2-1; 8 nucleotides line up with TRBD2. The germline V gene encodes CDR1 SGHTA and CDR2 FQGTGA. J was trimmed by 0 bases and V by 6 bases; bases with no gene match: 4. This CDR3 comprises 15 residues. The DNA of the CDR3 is TGTGCCAGCAGAAAGACTAGCGCCTCCTACAATGAGCAGTTCTTC. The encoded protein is CASRKTSASYNEQFF.

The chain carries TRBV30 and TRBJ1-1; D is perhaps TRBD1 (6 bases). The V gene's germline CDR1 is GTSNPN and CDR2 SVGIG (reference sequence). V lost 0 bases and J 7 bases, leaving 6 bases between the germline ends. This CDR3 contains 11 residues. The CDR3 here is CAWSVGGEAFF. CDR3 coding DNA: TGTGCCTGGAGTGTAGGGGGTGAAGCTTTCTTT. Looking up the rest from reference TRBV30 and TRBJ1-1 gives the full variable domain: SQTIHQWPATLVQPVGSPLSLECTVEGTSNPNLYWYRQAAGRGLQLLFYSVGIGQISSEVPQNLSASRPQDRQFILSSKKLLLSDSGFYLCAWSVGGEAFFGQGTRLTVV.

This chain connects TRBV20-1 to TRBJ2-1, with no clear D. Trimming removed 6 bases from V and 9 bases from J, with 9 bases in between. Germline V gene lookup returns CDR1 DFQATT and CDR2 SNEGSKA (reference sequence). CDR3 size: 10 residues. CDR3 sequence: CSADAVEQFF. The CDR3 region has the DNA TGCAGTGCCGACGCGGTTGAGCAGTTCTTC.

The CDR3 DNA is TGCAGTGCTAGCGGGGCTACGAACTATGGCTACACCTTC. Its translation: CSASGATNYGYTF. This chain links TRBV20-1 with TRBJ1-2; D may be TRBD1 (5 bases). This CDR3 is 13 amino acids long. The germline gives CDR1 DFQATT, CDR2 SNEGSKA (reference sequence). V lost 3 bases, J lost 2 bases, and 10 bases lay in between.

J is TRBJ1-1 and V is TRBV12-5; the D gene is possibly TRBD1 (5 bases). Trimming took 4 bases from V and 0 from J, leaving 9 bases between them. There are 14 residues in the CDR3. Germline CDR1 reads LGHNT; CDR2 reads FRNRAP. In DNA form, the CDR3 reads TGTGCTAGTGGTTCAGGGCCTTTGAACACTGAAGCTTTCTTT. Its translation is CASGSGPLNTEAFF.

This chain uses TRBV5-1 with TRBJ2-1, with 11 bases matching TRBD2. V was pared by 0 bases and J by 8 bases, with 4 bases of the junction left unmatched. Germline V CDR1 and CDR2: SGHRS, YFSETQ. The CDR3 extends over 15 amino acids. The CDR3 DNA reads TGCGCCAGCAGCTTGGAGGCTAGCGGGGGGCATGAGCAGTTCTTC. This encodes CASSLEASGGHEQFF.

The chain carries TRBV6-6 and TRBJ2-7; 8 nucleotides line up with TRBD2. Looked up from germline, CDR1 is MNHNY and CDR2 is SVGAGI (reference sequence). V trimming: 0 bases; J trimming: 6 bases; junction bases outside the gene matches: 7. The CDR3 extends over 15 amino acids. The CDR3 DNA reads TGTGCCAGCAGTTACTCGACCGGGGGGGCCGGCGAGCAGTACTTC. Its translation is CASSYSTGGAGEQYF.

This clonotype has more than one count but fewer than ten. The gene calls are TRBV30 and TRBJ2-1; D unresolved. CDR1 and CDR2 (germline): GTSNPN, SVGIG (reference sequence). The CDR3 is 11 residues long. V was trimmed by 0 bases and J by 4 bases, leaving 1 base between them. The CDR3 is CAWSVYNEQFF. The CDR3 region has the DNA TGTGCCTGGAGTGTTTACAATGAGCAGTTCTTC.

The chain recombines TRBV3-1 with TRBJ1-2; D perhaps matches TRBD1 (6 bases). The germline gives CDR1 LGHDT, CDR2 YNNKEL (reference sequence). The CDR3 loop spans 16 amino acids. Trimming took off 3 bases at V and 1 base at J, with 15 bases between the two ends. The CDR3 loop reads CASSHTSRQVNYGYTF. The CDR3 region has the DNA TGTGCCAGCAGCCACACCTCGAGACAGGTTAACTATGGCTACACCTTC.

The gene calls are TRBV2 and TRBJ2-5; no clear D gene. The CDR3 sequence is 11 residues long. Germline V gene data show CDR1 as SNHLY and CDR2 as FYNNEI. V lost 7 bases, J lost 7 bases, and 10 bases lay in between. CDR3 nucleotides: TGTGCCAGCAAGGGCACGGGGACCCAGTACTTC. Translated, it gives CASKGTGTQYF.

CDR3 residues: CASSVDRTGELFF. As DNA, the CDR3 is TGTGCCAGCAGCGTAGATCGGACCGGGGAGCTGTTTTTT. The chain combines TRBV9 with TRBJ2-2; D not certain. Trimming took 0 bases from V and 5 from J, leaving 5 bases between them. The germline gives CDR1 SGDLS, CDR2 YYNGEE. The CDR3 has 13 amino acids. The whole variable domain, remainder taken from reference TRBV9 and TRBJ2-2, is DSGVTQTPKHLITATGQRVTLRCSPRSGDLSVYWYQQSLDQGLQFLIQYYNGEERAKGNILERFSAQQFPDLHSELNLSSLELGDSALYFCASSVDRTGELFFGEGSRLTVL.